This T cell receptor beta chain comes out of a study of circulating CD8 cells and anti-PD-1 response in melanoma. Using roughly 15 ng of total RNA, TCR libraries were made with the QIAseq Immune Repertoire TCR panel. MiXCR, applied by TCRdb to the reads, yields one record per CDR3 protein. The data contain about 2,100 distinct CDR3 sequences, about 7% of them seen just once; the ten biggest clones take up around 8.1%. Looked up from germline, CDR1 is MNHNS and CDR2 is SASEGT. With 3 bases removed from V and 7 bases from J, the gap between germline ends came to 10 bases. This CDR3 is 13 amino acids long. Four subsets defined by PD-1 and/or TIGIT were sorted from live CD3+CD8+TCRalphabeta+ cells. This clonotype was observed a handful of times.

The gene calls are TRBV6-1 and TRBJ2-1; D may be TRBD2 (6 bases). Here the sequenced sample was CD8+ T cells from PBMCs, taken at baseline or after one month of anti-PD-1 therapy (not recorded which). This sequence originates from a human donor with melanoma. The CDR3 sequence: CASSEATSNEQFF. The CDR3, as DNA: TGTGCCAGCAGTGAGGCGACTAGTAATGAGCAGTTCTTC.